Shown below are 20 T cell receptor beta chains from a single sample sequenced in a study of cytomegalovirus exposure and HLA in healthy donors. Profiling relied on immunoSEQ multiplex PCR, and the TCRdb table lists in-frame clones only, not all of them. The sample has 200,000 to 250,000 clones; roughly 89% are singletons. The sample was PBMCs. The receptor source for this set is a man younger than 35 in good health and CMV-seronegative.

The table lists this clone with a few counts. The V call is TRBV11-2, the J call TRBJ1-2; D is uncertain. V lost 2 bases and J 6 bases, leaving 13 bases between the germline ends. Germline-derived CDR1 and CDR2 are SGHAT and FQNNGV. The CDR3 loop spans 14 amino acids. CDR3 residues: CASSLLPRGHGYTF. The CDR3 DNA sequence: TGTGCCAGCAGCTTACTACCCCGCGGCCATGGCTACACCTTC. The full variable domain, completed using reference TRBV11-2 and TRBJ1-2, is EAGVAQSPRYKIIEKRQSVAFWCNPISGHATLYWYQQILGQGPKLLIQFQNNGVVDDSQLPKDRFSAERLKGVDSTLKIQPAKLEDSAVYLCASSLLPRGHGYTFGSGTRLTVV.

The chain joins TRBV28 to TRBJ2-7; 10 positions agree with TRBD2. The CDR3 spans 15 residues. Germline V gene sequence: CDR1 MDHEN, CDR2 SYDVKM. The V gene end was trimmed by 8 bases and the J gene end by 3 bases; junction bases not matched to a gene: 10. The CDR3 sequence is CASHTGSGRGYEQYF. The CDR3 region has the DNA TGTGCCAGCCACACGGGCAGCGGGAGGGGCTACGAGCAGTACTTC.

This clone was observed a few times. The rearrangement uses TRBV28 and TRBJ2-7; unclear D gene. Germline V lookup: CDR1 MDHEN, CDR2 SYDVKM. The CDR3 covers 11 residues. The V gene lost 5 bases and the J gene lost 4 bases, with 6 bases spanning the gap. The CDR3 sequence is CASSIKYEQYF. CDR3 nucleotides: TGTGCCAGCAGTATCAAATACGAGCAGTACTTC.

V gene TRBV7-2 combines with J gene TRBJ2-7; TRBD2 aligns across 14 bases. Germline V gene data show CDR1 as SGHTA and CDR2 as FQGNSA. The CDR3 has 15 amino acids. V shed 3 bases, J shed 7 bases, and the junction held 5 bases outside the gene matches. The CDR3 bases are TGTGCCAGCAGCTTGGGACTAGCGGGAGTCGGGGAGCAGTACTTC. Amino acids: CASSLGLAGVGEQYF.

This clone was seen once. The chain carries TRBV7-6 and TRBJ2-5; maybe TRBD1 (6 bases). The CDR3 has 16 residues. Trimming pared 3 bases from V and 0 bases from J, leaving 14 bases between. Germline-derived CDR1 and CDR2 are SGHVS and FNYEAQ. CDR3: CASSLRVTGHQETQYF. CDR3 bases: TGTGCCAGCAGCTTGAGGGTGACAGGCCACCAAGAGACCCAGTACTTC.

The gene calls are TRBV30 and TRBJ2-7, with 14 bases that match TRBD2. The CDR3 sequence is 16 residues long. The V gene end was trimmed by 2 bases and the J gene end by 4 bases; junction bases not matched to a gene: 7. Germline lookup yields CDR1 GTSNPN and CDR2 SVGIG (reference sequence). The CDR3 DNA sequence: TGTGCCTGGAGTATCGGACTAGCGGGAGGATTTTACGAGCAGTACTTC. It yields the protein CAWSIGLAGGFYEQYF.

The chain combines TRBV7-3 with TRBJ1-1, with a possible D match to TRBD1 (5 bases). The CDR3 runs 15 residues. The germline gives CDR1 SGHTA, CDR2 FQGTGA. Trimming cost V 5 bases and J 2 bases, with 15 bases left between them. CDR3 amino acids: CASSLSGGENTEAFF. The CDR3 DNA is TGTGCCAGCAGCCTTTCCGGGGGGGAAAACACTGAAGCTTTCTTT.

The genes are TRBV2 and TRBJ2-5; 9 bases align to TRBD2. V lost 4 bases and J lost 2; bases outside the gene matches: 5. This CDR3 region has 15 residues. CDR1 and CDR2 from the germline V gene are SNHLY and FYNNEI. The CDR3 DNA reads as TGTGCCAGCAGTGGACTAGCGGCCTTTCAAGAGACCCAGTACTTC. Residues: CASSGLAAFQETQYF.

The chain is built from TRBV27 and TRBJ2-1; the match to TRBD2 covers 12 bases. V lost 5 bases to trimming and J lost 9 bases; unmatched junction nucleotides: 8. The germline gives CDR1 MNHEY, CDR2 SMNVEV (reference sequence). The CDR3 is 15 residues long. Here the CDR3 DNA reads TGTGCCAGCAGTCCGAGACTAGCGGGAGTGGTTGAGCAGTTCTTC. It codes for CASSPRLAGVVEQFF.

The rearrangement uses TRBV12-2 and TRBJ2-1; whether TRBD2, the table's D call, matches the DNA was not checked. TRBV12-2 is a pseudogene. The CDR3 is 17 residues long. The chain's CDR3 is CASRPGTSVPTYNEQFF. CDR3 DNA sequence: TGTGCAAGTCGCCCCGGGACTAGCGTACCTACCTACAATGAGCAGTTCTTC.

V usage is TRBV18 and J usage is TRBJ1-6; D might be TRBD1 (5 bases). Looked up from germline, CDR1 is KGHSH and CDR2 is LQKENI. Deletions cut 5 bases from V and 4 bases from J, with 12 bases between. The CDR3 extends over 15 amino acids. In DNA, the CDR3 is TGTGCCAGCTCATCAGAACAGGTGTATAATTCACCCCTCCACTTT. Its protein is CASSSEQVYNSPLHF. Combining the CDR3 with reference TRBV18 and TRBJ1-6 gives the whole variable domain NAGVMQNPRHLVRRRGQEARLRCSPMKGHSHVYWYRQLPEEGLKFMVYLQKENIIDESGMPKERFSAEFPKEGPSILRIQQVVRGDSAAYFCASSSEQVYNSPLHFGNGTRLTVT.

This chain uses TRBV5-1 with TRBJ2-7; 10 bases match TRBD1. Trimming took 2 bases from V and 4 from J; bases not matched to a gene: 9. Germline CDR1 is SGHRS and CDR2 is YFSETQ. The CDR3 extends over 16 amino acids. The CDR3 DNA follows: TGCGCCAGCAGCTTTGCGACAGGGGGCAAAAGTTACGAGCAGTACTTC. The encoded protein is CASSFATGGKSYEQYF.

This clone showed up just a few times. This chain links TRBV29-1 with TRBJ1-2; no firm D call. Germline V CDR1 and CDR2: SQVTM, ANQGSEA. The CDR3 is made up of 11 amino acids. V lost 4 bases to trimming and J lost 6 bases, with 9 bases between them. This CDR3 reads CSVGLEDGYTF. Written as DNA, the CDR3 is TGCAGCGTTGGGCTAGAGGATGGCTACACCTTC.

This chain joins TRBV7-6 and TRBJ2-2; a possible D gene is TRBD2 (6 bases). The CDR3 is 16 amino acids. Trimming took 3 bases from V and 7 from J, leaving 18 bases between them. Germline V CDR1 and CDR2: SGHVS, FNYEAQ. For the CDR3, the DNA is TGTGCCAGCAGCTTGGCTTCTAGCGCCGGGAGCGGGGAGCTGTTTTTT. This sequence encodes CASSLASSAGSGELFF.

The J gene is TRBJ2-7, the V gene TRBV5-4; 8 bases match TRBD1. The J segment lost 5 bases and the V segment lost 4 bases, leaving 8 bases of the junction unmatched. This CDR3 has 14 residues. CDR1 and CDR2 (germline): SGHNT, YYREEE (reference sequence). CDR3 protein: CASSKTGGGNEQYF. The CDR3 region has the DNA TGTGCCAGCAGCAAAACAGGGGGAGGAAACGAGCAGTACTTC.

This rearrangement joins TRBV4-3 to TRBJ2-2; TRBD2 might be the D (5 bases). Germline CDR1 and CDR2: LGHNA and YSLEER. V dropped 0 bases and J dropped 6 bases, with 8 bases sitting between them. The CDR3 consists of 14 residues. The CDR3 reads CASSQDAGAGELFF. CDR3 nucleotide sequence: TGCGCCAGCAGCCAAGATGCGGGCGCCGGGGAGCTGTTTTTT.

The rearrangement uses TRBV7-3 and TRBJ2-1; possibly TRBD2 for D (6 bases). Trimming shortened V by 3 bases and J by 1 base, and 10 bases separated the two germline ends. Germline-derived CDR1 and CDR2 are SGHTA and FQGTGA. The CDR3 loop spans 15 amino acids. CDR3 sequence: CASSFGGPSYNEQFF. The CDR3, as DNA: TGTGCCAGCAGCTTTGGAGGGCCTTCCTACAATGAGCAGTTCTTC.

This chain uses TRBV6-5 with TRBJ2-7; 7 nucleotides line up with TRBD1. The junction had 12 bases not matched to a gene; V was cut back by 7 bases and J by 6 bases. Germline loops: CDR1 MNHEY, CDR2 SVGAGI. The CDR3 extends over 14 amino acids. CDR3 in DNA: TGTGCCAGCACTCCGAACAGGGGACCTACCGAGCAGTACTTC. Residues: CASTPNRGPTEQYF.

This chain uses TRBV7-2 with TRBJ2-3; the match to TRBD2 covers 10 bases. The germline V gene has CDR1 SGHTA and CDR2 FQGNSA. V trimming: 5 bases; J trimming: 0 bases; junction bases outside the gene matches: 8. The CDR3 loop spans 17 amino acids. The CDR3 loop is CASSRGIAGGSTDTQYF. In nucleotides, the CDR3 is TGTGCCAGCAGCCGGGGAATAGCGGGGGGAAGCACAGATACGCAGTATTTT.

This chain joins TRBV7-2 and TRBJ2-7; 8 bases are a match to TRBD1. Germline V lookup: CDR1 SGHTA, CDR2 FQGNSA. After removal of 5 bases from V and 1 base from J, the junction contained 7 bases not matched to a gene. The CDR3 is 15 residues long. CDR3 sequence reads: CASSPDRESSYEQYF. CDR3 nucleotide sequence: TGTGCCAGCAGCCCGGACAGGGAGTCGTCCTACGAGCAGTACTTC.